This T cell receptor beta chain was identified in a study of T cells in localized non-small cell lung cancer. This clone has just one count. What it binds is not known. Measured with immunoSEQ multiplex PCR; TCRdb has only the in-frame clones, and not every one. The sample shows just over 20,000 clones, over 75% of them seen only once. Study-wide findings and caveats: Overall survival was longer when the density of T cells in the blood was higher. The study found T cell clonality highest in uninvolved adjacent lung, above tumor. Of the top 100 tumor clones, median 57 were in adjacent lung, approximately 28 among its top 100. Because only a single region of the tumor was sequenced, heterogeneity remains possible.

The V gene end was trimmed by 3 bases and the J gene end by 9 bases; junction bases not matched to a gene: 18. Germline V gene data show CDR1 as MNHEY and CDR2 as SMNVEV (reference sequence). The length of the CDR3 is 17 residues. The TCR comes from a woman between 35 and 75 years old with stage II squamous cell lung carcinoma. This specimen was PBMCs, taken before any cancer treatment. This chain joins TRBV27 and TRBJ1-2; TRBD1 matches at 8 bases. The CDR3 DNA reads TGTGCCAGCAGTTTCGGGCTAACTCCCGGGACAGGAAGAAGCTACACCTTC. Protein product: CASSFGLTPGTGRSYTF.